The present T cell receptor beta chain was sequenced within a study of cytomegalovirus exposure and HLA in healthy donors. Findings and caveats of the study: One variant, a missense change in DCLRE1C, was linked in a later analysis to TCR beta V- and J-gene trimming. In a later analysis, donors in an Asian-associated ancestry cluster reportedly had fewer N-insertions in productive TCRs than the cohort mean. Rare sequences made up most TCRs, while some public TCRs were found in many donors.

This PCR relied on a set of 60 Vbeta primers and 13 Jbeta primers. The repertoire was sequenced with immunoSEQ multiplex PCR; TCRdb's copy has only in-frame clones and lacks some. The repertoire holds roughly 100,000 clones, over 70% seen once, with roughly 6% in the top ten. This clone has only a few counts. The antigen remains unidentified. This receptor was identified in a male donor in good health and CMV-seronegative. The sample comprised PBMCs.

Here the CDR3 DNA reads TGTGCCAGCAGCTTAGATCGGACAGGGGTCACTGAAGCTTTCTTT. It is translated as CASSLDRTGVTEAFF. The chain links TRBV11-2 to TRBJ1-1, with 9 bases matching TRBD1. V lost 0 bases to trimming and J lost 4 bases; unmatched junction nucleotides: 3. The CDR3 is made up of 15 amino acids. Germline lookup yields CDR1 SGHAT and CDR2 FQNNGV.